The 27 T cell receptor beta chains presented below share a single source sample, sequenced in a study of cytomegalovirus exposure and HLA in healthy donors. 60 Vbeta and 13 Jbeta primers were used in PCR. TCRdb keeps only in-frame clones here, not all; method: immunoSEQ multiplex PCR. The table includes 150,000 or so clones, approximately 80% detected once. Input material: PBMCs. These receptors came from a man aged 45-65 years in good health and CMV-seropositive.

This clone was counted at least ten times. The chain joins TRBV7-9 to TRBJ1-4, with D possibly TRBD1 on 6 matching bases. Germline CDR1 is SEHNR and CDR2 is FQNEAQ (reference sequence). The CDR3 loop spans 15 amino acids. Trimming took 1 base from V and 6 from J, leaving 12 bases between them. The CDR3 protein is CASSLGDKGDEKLFF. DNA for the CDR3: TGTGCCAGCAGCTTAGGGGACAAGGGGGATGAAAAACTGTTTTTT.

This chain connects TRBV27 to TRBJ2-1; 8 bases agree with TRBD2. Germline V lookup: CDR1 MNHEY, CDR2 SMNVEV (reference sequence). V shed 3 bases, J shed 5 bases, and the junction held 6 bases outside the gene matches. This CDR3 region has 15 residues. Here the CDR3 reads CASSFPAGGNNEQFF. The CDR3 region has the DNA TGTGCCAGCAGTTTTCCCGCGGGGGGCAACAATGAGCAGTTCTTC.

This clone appeared a few times. J is TRBJ2-7 and V is TRBV5-1; a weak D match, TRBD1 (5 bases). Between the trimmed V and J ends, which lost 5 bases and 3 bases, there was a span of 12 bases. Germline V gene data show CDR1 as SGHRS and CDR2 as YFSETQ. This CDR3 region has 13 residues. CDR3 sequence: CASSDSSLYEQYF. In nucleotides, the CDR3 is TGCGCCAGCAGTGACAGTTCCCTCTACGAGCAGTACTTC.

In this sample, this clone turned up a few times. J is TRBJ2-3 and V is TRBV7-2, with D tentatively TRBD1 (6 bases). The CDR3 is made up of 13 amino acids. Germline V gene sequence: CDR1 SGHTA, CDR2 FQGNSA. V lost 4 bases to trimming and J lost 9 bases, with 14 bases between them. CDR3 loop: CASSSRDTGTQYF. CDR3 in DNA: TGTGCCAGCAGCTCCCGGGACACAGGAACGCAGTATTTT.

The chain links TRBV7-3 to TRBJ2-7; D is ambiguous. Deletions cut 3 bases from V and 3 bases from J, with 15 bases between. The CDR3 extends over 15 amino acids. Germline V lookup: CDR1 SGHTA, CDR2 FQGTGA. CDR3 sequence (DNA): TGTGCCAGCAGCTTCAGGTGGCGTACGGACTACGAGCAGTACTTC. This sequence encodes CASSFRWRTDYEQYF.

This clone was recorded a few times. The chain recombines TRBV7-2 with TRBJ2-7; TRBD1 aligns across 8 bases. The CDR3 runs 15 residues. V shed 5 bases, J shed 4 bases, and the junction held 10 bases outside the gene matches. Per the germline V gene, CDR1 is SGHTA and CDR2 is FQGNSA. CDR3: CASSVQYDRGYEQYF. DNA for the CDR3: TGTGCCAGCAGCGTGCAGTACGACAGGGGATACGAGCAGTACTTC.

The rearrangement links TRBV4-3 to TRBJ2-7; the D is unclear. V was cut by 3 bases and J by 4 bases, with 10 bases left in between. The CDR3 is made up of 13 amino acids. The germline V gene encodes CDR1 LGHNA and CDR2 YSLEER. The CDR3 loop reads CASSQSIEYEQYF. As DNA, the CDR3 is TGCGCCAGCAGCCAGAGTATAGAGTACGAGCAGTACTTC.

The J gene is TRBJ2-1, the V gene TRBV18, with 16 bases lining up with TRBD2. The CDR3 consists of 19 residues. CDR1 is KGHSH and CDR2 is LQKENI in the germline V gene. V gave up 3 bases and J gave up 1 base; unmatched junction bases: 6. The CDR3, as DNA: TGTGCCAGCTCACCCTCGGGACTAGCGGGGGGGCTGTCCTACAATGAGCAGTTCTTC. Translation gives CASSPSGLAGGLSYNEQFF. The full variable domain, completed using reference TRBV18 and TRBJ2-1, is NAGVMQNPRHLVRRRGQEARLRCSPMKGHSHVYWYRQLPEEGLKFMVYLQKENIIDESGMPKERFSAEFPKEGPSILRIQQVVRGDSAAYFCASSPSGLAGGLSYNEQFFGPGTRLTVL.

The J gene is TRBJ2-1, the V gene TRBV4-2; D possibly corresponds to TRBD2 (5 bases). CDR3 length: 16 amino acids. The V end was cut by 0 bases, the J end by 1 base, with 10 bases between. Germline V gene lookup returns CDR1 LGHNA and CDR2 YNFKEQ. The chain's CDR3 is CASSQDILASYNEQFF. As DNA, the CDR3 is TGTGCCAGCAGCCAAGATATCCTAGCTTCCTACAATGAGCAGTTCTTC.

The V call is TRBV7-9, the J call TRBJ2-5; a weak D match, TRBD2 (5 bases). Trimming shortened V by 5 bases and J by 1 base, and 17 bases separated the two germline ends. Germline loops: CDR1 SEHNR, CDR2 FQNEAQ (reference sequence). This CDR3 has 16 amino acids. CDR3 sequence (DNA): TGTGCCAGCAGCCGTGGACTCCACGAAATCCAAGAGACCCAGTACTTC. It codes for CASSRGLHEIQETQYF. Full variable domain (rest looked up from reference TRBV7-9 and TRBJ2-5): DTGVSQNPRHKITKRGQNVTFRCDPISEHNRLYWYRQTLGQGPEFLTYFQNEAQLEKSRLLSDRFSAERPKGSFSTLEIQRTEQGDSAMYLCASSRGLHEIQETQYFGPGTRLLVL.

The chain has TRBV5-1 and TRBJ2-3; 9 bases match TRBD2. The CDR3 loop spans 16 amino acids. The J segment lost 5 bases and the V segment lost 3 bases, leaving 10 bases of the junction unmatched. CDR1 and CDR2 (germline): SGHRS, YFSETQ. DNA for the CDR3: TGCGCCAGCAGCTCCTATCCAGCGGGGGGAGGAGATACGCAGTATTTT. Translating it yields CASSSYPAGGGDTQYF.

The chain joins TRBV5-1 to TRBJ2-1; 7 positions agree with TRBD2. The J segment lost 8 bases and the V segment lost 0 bases, leaving 5 bases of the junction unmatched. CDR1 and CDR2 from the germline V gene are SGHRS and YFSETQ. This CDR3 has 14 amino acids. This CDR3 reads CASSLELARDEQFF. For the CDR3, the DNA is TGCGCCAGCAGCTTGGAACTAGCGAGGGATGAGCAGTTCTTC. The full variable domain, in which reference TRBV5-1 and TRBJ2-1 provide the parts outside the CDR3, is KAGVTQTPRYLIKTRGQQVTLSCSPISGHRSVSWYQQTPGQGLQFLFEYFSETQRNKGNFPGRFSGRQFSNSRSEMNVSTLELGDSALYLCASSLELARDEQFFGPGTRLTVL.

The chain combines TRBV18 with TRBJ2-1, with 11 bases that match TRBD2. In germline, CDR1 is KGHSH, CDR2 LQKENI. Germline trimming cut 8 bases from V and 3 bases from J; bases unmatched to any gene: 6. The CDR3 is made up of 15 amino acids. CDR3 residues: CASHRLAGNYNEQFF. The CDR3, as DNA: TGTGCCAGCCATCGACTAGCGGGGAACTACAATGAGCAGTTCTTC.

This rearrangement joins TRBV19 to TRBJ2-7; unclear D gene. Per the germline V gene, CDR1 is LNHDA and CDR2 is SQIVND (reference sequence). Trimming removed 3 bases at V and 0 bases at J, with 6 bases between. The CDR3 is 13 amino acids. For the CDR3, the DNA is TGTGCCAGTAGTATGTCGAGCTCCTACGAGCAGTACTTC. Its protein is CASSMSSSYEQYF.

The chain combines TRBV5-1 with TRBJ1-1, with a possible D match to TRBD1 (5 bases). This CDR3 spans 14 amino acids. V was shortened by 5 bases and J by 0 bases, with 11 bases between the two germline ends. Germline lookup yields CDR1 SGHRS and CDR2 YFSETQ. Here the CDR3 reads CASRVTEMNTEAFF. The CDR3 DNA follows: TGCGCCAGCAGGGTGACAGAGATGAACACTGAAGCTTTCTTT.

This clone was picked up a small number of times. V and J are TRBV9 and TRBJ2-1; 8 bases line up with TRBD2. The CDR3 sequence is 16 residues long. J gave up 3 bases and V 1 base, and 6 bases lay outside the gene matches. Germline values: CDR1 SGDLS, CDR2 YYNGEE. This chain's CDR3 is CASSVNAAGVYNEQFF. The CDR3 nucleotides read TGTGCCAGCAGCGTAAACGCAGCGGGGGTCTACAATGAGCAGTTCTTC.

This clone has more than one count but fewer than ten. The rearrangement joins TRBV18 to TRBJ1-1; D gene uncertain. Looked up from germline, CDR1 is KGHSH and CDR2 is LQKENI. Deletions cut 2 bases from V and 0 bases from J, with 4 bases between. The CDR3 is made up of 13 amino acids. This CDR3 is CASSPIVNTEAFF. The DNA of the CDR3 is TGTGCCAGCTCACCAATAGTGAACACTGAAGCTTTCTTT.

J is TRBJ2-7 and V is TRBV7-2; 10 nucleotides agree with TRBD2. The CDR3 covers 15 residues. Germline CDR1 is SGHTA and CDR2 is FQGNSA. V was pared by 1 base and J by 7 bases, with 7 bases of the junction left unmatched. In DNA, the CDR3 is TGTGCCAGCAGCTTAGTACTAGCGGGGAAACGAGAGCAGTACTTC. It specifies CASSLVLAGKREQYF.

This clone was recorded only once. The chain uses TRBV7-2 and TRBJ1-5, with a possible D match to TRBD1 (5 bases). There are 12 residues in the CDR3. Trimming stripped 1 base from V and 9 bases from J, with 7 bases between. Germline loops: CDR1 SGHTA, CDR2 FQGNSA. The DNA for the CDR3 is TGTGCCAGCAGCTTAGAAAGGGGGCCCCAGCATTTT. Encoded protein: CASSLERGPQHF.

J is TRBJ1-1 and V is TRBV6-5; 7 nucleotides align to TRBD1. The germline gives CDR1 MNHEY, CDR2 SVGAGI. The trim removed 1 base at V and 4 bases at J, leaving 3 bases unmatched. This CDR3 is 14 amino acids long. The CDR3 reads CASSYYRGTTEAFF. Written as DNA, the CDR3 is TGTGCCAGCAGTTACTACAGGGGTACCACTGAAGCTTTCTTT.

The chain couples TRBV5-1 to TRBJ1-2, with TRBD1 as a possible D gene (5 bases). The CDR3 consists of 12 residues. CDR1 is SGHRS, CDR2 YFSETQ, per germline. The V end lost 5 bases, the J end lost 3 bases, and 8 bases lay between the germline ends. The CDR3: CASSGAHYGYTF. The CDR3 DNA follows: TGCGCCAGCAGTGGGGCCCACTATGGCTACACCTTC.

The genes are TRBV4-3 and TRBJ2-3; D is uncertain. Germline loops: CDR1 LGHNA, CDR2 YSLEER. Trimming stripped 1 base from V and 0 bases from J, with 5 bases between. The CDR3 is 14 residues long. The CDR3 DNA sequence: TGCGCCAGCAGCCAAGGCACTAGCACAGATACGCAGTATTTT. Encoded protein: CASSQGTSTDTQYF.

The gene calls are TRBV5-1 and TRBJ2-1, with a possible D match to TRBD1 (6 bases). V lost 6 bases, J lost 4 bases, and 14 bases lay in between. The CDR3 sequence is 14 residues long. The germline V gene encodes CDR1 SGHRS and CDR2 YFSETQ. The CDR3 protein is CASKVQGSYNEQFF. CDR3 sequence (DNA): TGCGCCAGCAAAGTCCAGGGGAGTTACAATGAGCAGTTCTTC.

V and J are TRBV5-4 and TRBJ2-5; 11 bases are a match to TRBD2. CDR1 is SGHNT and CDR2 is YYREEE in the germline V gene (reference sequence). The CDR3 is 14 residues long. J was trimmed by 5 bases and V by 4 bases; bases with no gene match: 4. CDR3 in amino acids: CASSKTSGAETQYF. CDR3 DNA sequence: TGTGCCAGCAGCAAGACTAGCGGGGCGGAGACCCAGTACTTC.

The sample holds a few counts of this clone. The chain is built from TRBV6-4 and TRBJ1-1; D ambiguous. With 4 bases removed from V and 1 base from J, the gap between germline ends came to 10 bases. CDR1 and CDR2 (germline): MRHNA, SNTAGT. This CDR3 spans 14 amino acids. The CDR3 region has the DNA TGTGCCAGCAGTGCGTCCCCGGGGAACACTGAAGCTTTCTTT. It encodes CASSASPGNTEAFF.

In DNA, the CDR3 is TGTGCCAGCAGCTTATATGGCGGGGGGGCCCGGGAGACCCAGTACTTC. It translates to CASSLYGGGARETQYF. The chain links TRBV7-2 to TRBJ2-5; 9 bases are a match to TRBD2. This CDR3 comprises 16 residues. V shed 2 bases, J shed 5 bases, and the junction held 9 bases outside the gene matches. Germline assignment: CDR1 SGHTA and CDR2 FQGNSA.

The rearrangement uses TRBV5-1 and TRBJ2-2; D call uncertain. Germline lookup yields CDR1 SGHRS and CDR2 YFSETQ. This CDR3 contains 15 residues. V was cut by 0 bases and J by 4 bases, with 10 bases left in between. CDR3 amino acids: CASSLDTRSTGELFF. The CDR3 coding sequence is TGCGCCAGCAGCTTGGATACGAGGAGCACCGGGGAGCTGTTTTTT.